This T cell receptor (beta chain) comes out of a study of graft-versus-host responses after intestinal transplantation. Findings and caveats of the study: Early post-transplant declines in HvG were associated with peak levels of circulating GvH clones. Researchers found GvH clones in recipient marrow, and some showed up first in ileum or blood. Individuals who had graft-donor T cell macrochimerism had allografts that showed high graft-versus-host to host-versus-graft clonal ratios.

Germline V gene sequence: CDR1 SNHLY, CDR2 FYNNEI. This CDR3 comprises 14 residues. V dropped 4 bases and J dropped 2; count of bases not matched to a gene: 3. Using immunoSEQ multiplex PCR, the repertoire was profiled, and TCRdb retains in-frame clones only, with some absent. This table has fewer than 100,000 clones, around 86% appearing once. A note on this clone: Antigen unknown.

The V and J genes are TRBV2 and TRBJ1-1; 8 bases match TRBD1. Sequencing used PBMCs, obtained 255 days after intestinal transplant. The TCR sequence derives from a human patient who received an intestinal transplant, so some T cells may come from the graft donor. CDR3 sequence: CASSGQGRNTEAFF. Written as DNA, the CDR3 is TGTGCCAGCAGTGGACAGGGGAGAAACACTGAAGCTTTCTTT.